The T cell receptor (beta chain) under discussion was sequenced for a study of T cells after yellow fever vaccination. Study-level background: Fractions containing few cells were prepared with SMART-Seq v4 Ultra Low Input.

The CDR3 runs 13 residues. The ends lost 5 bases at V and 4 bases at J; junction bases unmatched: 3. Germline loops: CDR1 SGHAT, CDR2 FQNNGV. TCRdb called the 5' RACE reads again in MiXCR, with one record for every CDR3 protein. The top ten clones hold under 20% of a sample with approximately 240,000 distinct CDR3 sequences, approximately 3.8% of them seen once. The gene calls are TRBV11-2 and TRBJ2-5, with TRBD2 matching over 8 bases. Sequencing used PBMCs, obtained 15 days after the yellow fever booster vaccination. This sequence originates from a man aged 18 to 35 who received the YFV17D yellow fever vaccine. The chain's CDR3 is CASSTGTRETQYF. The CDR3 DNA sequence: TGTGCCAGCAGCACCGGGACTAGAGAGACCCAGTACTTC.